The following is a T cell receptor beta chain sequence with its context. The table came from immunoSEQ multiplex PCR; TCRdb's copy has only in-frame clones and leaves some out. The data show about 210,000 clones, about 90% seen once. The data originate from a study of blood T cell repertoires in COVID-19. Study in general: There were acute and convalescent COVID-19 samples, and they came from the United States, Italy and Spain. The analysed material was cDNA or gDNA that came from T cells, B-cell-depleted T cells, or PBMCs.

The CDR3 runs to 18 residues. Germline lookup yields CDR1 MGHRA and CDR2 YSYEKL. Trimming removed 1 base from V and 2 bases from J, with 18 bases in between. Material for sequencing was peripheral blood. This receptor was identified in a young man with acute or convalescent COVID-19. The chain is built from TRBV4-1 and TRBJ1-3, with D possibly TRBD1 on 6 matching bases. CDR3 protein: CASSQGAGRGIAGNTIYF. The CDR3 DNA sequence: TGCGCCAGCAGCCAAGGGGCCGGCAGGGGCATAGCTGGAAACACCATATATTTT.